Listed below are T cell receptor beta chains from one sample, sequenced in a study of T cells in Graves' hyperthyroidism and ophthalmopathy. Via MiXCR, TCRdb re-called the multiplex PCR reads, giving one row per CDR3 protein. The sample carries 400,000 to 600,000 distinct CDR3 sequences, 20% recorded once. Source material: blood. These receptors originate from a man aged 18 to 30 with Graves' hyperthyroidism. The CDR3 runs from the conserved cysteine through the conserved F or W. The D gene is left open where the match is weak. Only some rows state a clone size, as once, few, many or a class for expanded clones.

V gene	clone size	J gene	D gene	CDR3 DNA	CDR3 protein
TRBV12-3/TRBV12-4	many	TRBJ2-7	.	TGTGCCAGCAATTTAGCGAGGGGACGACGCTACGAGCAGTACTTC	CASNLARGRRYEQYF
TRBV6-5	.	TRBJ2-7	.	TGTGCCAGCAGTTACATGGACACCTACGAGCAGTACTTC	CASSYMDTYEQYF
TRBV11-2	few	TRBJ2-5	.	TGTGCCAGCAGCTTCACAGGGCGAGAGACCCAGTACTTC	CASSFTGRETQYF
TRBV15	.	TRBJ1-1	.	TGTGCCACGGCGGGCCATCGGGGGAACACTGAAGCTTTCTTT	CATAGHRGNTEAFF
TRBV28	few	TRBJ2-2	.	TGTGCCAGCAGTTTTTATCCACAACCGAACACCGGGGAGCTGTTTTTT	CASSFYPQPNTGELFF
TRBV12-3/TRBV12-4	.	TRBJ1-2	.	TGTGCCAGCAGCAATGGGACAATGGATGGCTACACCTTC	CASSNGTMDGYTF
TRBV27	many	TRBJ1-2	.	TGTGCCAGCAGTTTTTTGGCTGAGGCCATCGAAGGCTACACCTTC	CASSFLAEAIEGYTF
TRBV6-1	many	TRBJ1-2	TRBD1	TGTGCCAGCAGTCTCGGACAGGCGGCTAACTATGGCTACACCTTC	CASSLGQAANYGYTF
TRBV12-3/TRBV12-4	few	TRBJ2-3	TRBD1	TGTGCCAGCAGACTGGGACAGGCAAGCACAGATACGCAGTATTTT	CASRLGQASTDTQYF
TRBV28	.	TRBJ2-2	.	TGTGCCAGCAGTTTTGGATCTTTCCGGATTGGGGAGCTGTTTTTT	CASSFGSFRIGELFF
TRBV7-2	many	TRBJ1-3	.	TGTGCCAGCAGCTTATCTAACAGGGCTGGAAACACCATATATTTT	CASSLSNRAGNTIYF
TRBV7-2	many	TRBJ1-1	.	TGTGCCAGCAGCACCCTACCGGGCACTGAAGCTTTCTTT	CASSTLPGTEAFF
TRBV20-1	.	TRBJ2-6	.	TGCAGTGCTAGGGACGGTAGACTCCCCGCTGGGGCCAACGTCCTGACTTTC	CSARDGRLPAGANVLTF
TRBV12-3/TRBV12-4	.	TRBJ1-2	.	TGTGCCAACAGTCCCCCCGGGGGGGGGTCGACTGGCTACACCTTC	CANSPPGGGSTGYTF
TRBV5-1	.	TRBJ1-1	.	TGCGCCAGCAGCTCGACAGGACGAGAAGCTTTCTTT	CASSSTGREAFF
TRBV12-3/TRBV12-4	many	TRBJ2-7	TRBD1	TGTGCCAGCTGTAGGGGGACAGGGGGCGTTTTTCACGAGCAGTACTTC	CASCRGTGGVFHEQYF
TRBV30	many	TRBJ1-5	.	TGTGCCTGGAGTGTTCTCGGGTATAGCAATCAGCCCCAGCATTTT	CAWSVLGYSNQPQHF
TRBV12-3/TRBV12-4	many	TRBJ1-6	.	TGTGCCAGCAGTTTAAAGCACAAACTCCACTTT	CASSLKHKLHF
TRBV12-3/TRBV12-4	.	TRBJ1-2	.	TGTGCCAGCAGTTTAGCGCTGGGGGAGCTGGGCTACACCTTC	CASSLALGELGYTF
TRBV20-1	.	TRBJ2-2	TRBD2	TGCAGTGCTAGAAGAGGCGGGAGCACCGGGGAGCTGTTTTTT	CSARRGGSTGELFF
TRBV18	many	TRBJ1-1	.	TGTGCCAGCTCACCTTCTCTGCGGGTAAGGGACACTGAAGCTTTCTTT	CASSPSLRVRDTEAFF
TRBV10-3	many	TRBJ2-2	TRBD2	TGTGCCATCAGTGCGTCGGCGGGGGGTCCGAACACCGGGGAGCTGTTTTTT	CAISASAGGPNTGELFF
TRBV20-1	many	TRBJ2-5	TRBD2	TGCAGTGCCGGGACTAGCGGGGAAGAGACCCAGTACTTC	CSAGTSGEETQYF
TRBV6-5	few	TRBJ1-2	.	TGTGCCAGCAGTTACTCGCAAGCTGGTGGCTACACCTTC	CASSYSQAGGYTF
TRBV2	many	TRBJ1-1	.	TGTGCCAGCAGTGAAGCGCGCCAGTACACTGAAGCTTTCTTT	CASSEARQYTEAFF
TRBV20-1	many	TRBJ2-7	.	TGCAGCGTCTACAGGGAAGAGCAGTACTTC	CSVYREEQYF
TRBV28	few	TRBJ2-7	.	TGTGCCAGCAGTCCGCCCGGGAACGGTAACTACGAGCAGTACTTC	CASSPPGNGNYEQYF
TRBV6-1	many	TRBJ1-2	.	TGTGCCAGCAGTGAAGCGGGGACGTTTTATGGCTACACCTTC	CASSEAGTFYGYTF
TRBV20-1	.	TRBJ2-5	TRBD2	TGCAGTGCTAGAGATCCCAGGACTAGCAGACAAGAGACCCAGTACTTC	CSARDPRTSRQETQYF
TRBV28	many	TRBJ1-2	.	TGTGCCAGCAGTTCCAGGGGACTTAACTATGGCTACACCTTC	CASSSRGLNYGYTF
TRBV6-2/TRBV6-3	many	TRBJ1-1	.	TGTGCCAGCAGTTACTTTGACAGGAACACTGAAGCTTTCTTT	CASSYFDRNTEAFF
TRBV10-3	.	TRBJ2-2	TRBD1	TGTGCCATCAGTACCGGGACAGGGGTCGGGGAGCTGTTTTTT	CAISTGTGVGELFF
TRBV11-1	.	TRBJ1-2	.	TGTGCCAGCATCCATCTGAGGGGGAGCAGTAACTATGGCTACACCTTC	CASIHLRGSSNYGYTF
TRBV4-2	once	TRBJ2-7	.	TGTGCCAGCAGCCAAGATCAAAGGTTAGGCTACGAGCAGTACTTC	CASSQDQRLGYEQYF
TRBV12-3/TRBV12-4	many	TRBJ2-5	.	TGTGCCAGCAGTTTAGCGAGGGCCCAAGAGACCCAGTACTTC	CASSLARAQETQYF
TRBV28	many	TRBJ2-7	.	TGTGCCAGCAGTTTATTACCAGGGTCCTACGAGCAGTACTTC	CASSLLPGSYEQYF
TRBV7-9	.	TRBJ1-3	TRBD1	TGTGCCAGCAGCTCTTTGAGACAGGGGCCAAACACCATATATTTT	CASSSLRQGPNTIYF
TRBV10-3	.	TRBJ1-5	.	TGTGCCATCAGCAAGGACCCACAGCGTCCCCAGCATTTT	CAISKDPQRPQHF
TRBV29-1	few	TRBJ2-2	TRBD2	TGCAGCGTTGGAACTGGCGGGGGGTCCCACGGGGAGCTGTTTTTT	CSVGTGGGSHGELFF
TRBV19	many	TRBJ1-2	.	TGTGCCAGTAGTGTTCAGAGCTATGGCTACACCTTC	CASSVQSYGYTF
TRBV12-3/TRBV12-4	many	TRBJ2-4	.	TGTGCCAGCAGCCCTGACCGCACTAGGGGCATTCAGTACTTC	CASSPDRTRGIQYF
TRBV28	many	TRBJ2-7	.	TGTGCCAGCATGACAGGGAGGTCCTACGAGCAGTACTTC	CASMTGRSYEQYF
TRBV29-1	many	TRBJ1-5	.	TGCAGCGTTGGGAGAGGAAAAGGGCAGCCCCAGCATTTT	CSVGRGKGQPQHF
TRBV28	many	TRBJ1-5	.	TGTGCCAGCAGTACAGAAAACACCCGGGCGCCCCAGCATTTT	CASSTENTRAPQHF
TRBV9	few	TRBJ2-4	.	TGTGCCAGCAGCCCCCCCGAGGGAGGCATTCAGTACTTC	CASSPPEGGIQYF
TRBV6-1	few	TRBJ1-3	.	TGTGCCAGCAGACGGGACCGGGACTCTGGAAACACCATATATTTT	CASRRDRDSGNTIYF
TRBV6-2/TRBV6-3	.	TRBJ1-2	TRBD1	TGTGCCAGCAGTTCCTATCACTCTTACGGGACAGGGGGCTCTTCGGTTGGCTACACCTTC	CASSSYHSYGTGGSSVGYTF
TRBV4-1	.	TRBJ2-5	.	TGCGCCAGCAGCCAAGGGGACGGAGGCTTCGAGACCCAGTACTTC	CASSQGDGGFETQYF
TRBV11-2	many	TRBJ2-7	.	TGTGCCAGCAGCCCGGGGCCCGCCTACGAGCAGTACTTC	CASSPGPAYEQYF
TRBV6-2/TRBV6-3	.	TRBJ2-5	.	TGTGCCAGCACCTATACCACAGGAAACCAAGAGACCCAGTACTTC	CASTYTTGNQETQYF
TRBV5-1	few	TRBJ1-3	.	TGCGCCAGCAGCTTGATGGGGGAGTCTGGAAACACCATATATTTT	CASSLMGESGNTIYF
TRBV28	many	TRBJ1-2	.	TGTGCCAGCAGTCCTGGGGCAGGGGAATTTGGCTACACCTTC	CASSPGAGEFGYTF
TRBV6-5	.	TRBJ1-2	.	TGTGCCAGCAGTTATTCGGCAGGGCTCGACTATGGCTACACCTTC	CASSYSAGLDYGYTF
TRBV30	.	TRBJ1-5	.	TGTGCCTGGAGTAAAGGGAACAATCAGCCCCAGCATTTT	CAWSKGNNQPQHF